The T cell receptor (beta chain) under discussion was sequenced for a study of blood T cell repertoires in COVID-19. Overall study context: Spain, Italy and the United States supplied samples that represented acute and convalescent COVID-19.

Here immunoSEQ multiplex PCR was the method, and the copy in TCRdb shows in-frame clones only, minus some. Found here are some 120,000 clones, roughly 85% of them singletons; the top ten hold 2% to 2.5%. CDR3 length: 16 amino acids. From germline, CDR1 is MNHNS and CDR2 SASEGT. V was trimmed by 1 base and J by 3 bases, leaving 16 bases between them. The chain carries TRBV6-1 and TRBJ2-7; TRBD2 might be the D (5 bases). The source material was peripheral blood. The TCR comes from a young man with acute or convalescent COVID-19. CDR3 protein: CASSEGLGQAGYEQYF. For the CDR3, the DNA is TGTGCCAGCAGTGAAGGTTTAGGCCAGGCGGGCTACGAGCAGTACTTC.